This entry is about one T cell receptor (beta chain). Its antigen is unknown. This specimen belongs to a study of post-analysis software for immune sequencing data. Study-wide background: The patients showed relapsing-remitting, secondary progressive and progressive-relapsing multiple sclerosis courses. Study-level points and caveats: A few TRBV segments (TRBV5-6, TRBV5-1 and TRBV20-1 among them) occurred more frequently in patients than in controls. Controls' normalized Chao1 diversity significantly exceeded that of multiple sclerosis patients.

Trimming took 0 bases from V and 8 from J, leaving 11 bases between them. The CDR3 runs to 14 residues. The germline V gene has CDR1 MGHRA and CDR2 YSYEKL. Libraries were made from TCR beta cDNA, and they carried unique molecular identifiers. MiXCR, run by TCRdb on the PCR reads, gives a single entry per CDR3 protein. Among some 450,000 distinct CDR3 sequences listed, roughly 45% were seen once. The V gene is TRBV4-1, the J gene TRBJ2-1; D is undetermined. This clonotype was sampled from a girl aged 5-17 years with multiple sclerosis. The sequenced sample consisted of blood. The CDR3 protein is CASSQDADVDEQFF. The DNA of the CDR3 is TGCGCCAGCAGCCAAGATGCGGATGTGGATGAGCAGTTCTTC.